One and the same sample provided the 13 T cell receptor beta chains below, sequenced in a study of cytomegalovirus exposure and HLA in healthy donors. A multiplex PCR was run with 60 Vbeta primers and 13 Jbeta primers. This table comes from immunoSEQ multiplex PCR, and its TCRdb copy is limited to in-frame clones, with some not included. The data show about 97,000 clones, approximately 72% seen once. The sample was PBMCs. These TCRs come from a woman between 40 and 50 years old in good health and CMV-seronegative.

The genes are TRBV27 and TRBJ2-7; D is unclear. V was shortened by 8 bases and J by 1 base, with 18 bases between the two germline ends. The germline V gene has CDR1 MNHEY and CDR2 SMNVEV (reference sequence). CDR3 length: 15 amino acids. Written as DNA, the CDR3 is TGTGCCAGCGCCCTTCGTGGGCACGGTTCCTACGAGCAGTACTTC. Its protein is CASALRGHGSYEQYF.

The gene calls are TRBV28 and TRBJ2-3; the D gene is possibly TRBD2 (5 bases). This CDR3 has 14 amino acids. Germline lookup yields CDR1 MDHEN and CDR2 SYDVKM. V was pared by 5 bases and J by 5 bases, with 14 bases between. CDR3 in DNA: TGTGCCAGCAGTCCCGCCGCGGGTCTAGATACGCAGTATTTT. As protein: CASSPAAGLDTQYF.

In this sample, this clone turned up once. The rearrangement joins TRBV30 to TRBJ2-1, with D unclear. CDR1 GTSNPN and CDR2 SVGIG come from the germline V gene (reference sequence). This CDR3 is built from 13 residues. Trimming took off 0 bases at V and 7 bases at J, with 10 bases between the two ends. The CDR3 sequence: CAWSVGALNEQFF. The CDR3 DNA is TGTGCCTGGAGTGTTGGTGCGCTGAATGAGCAGTTCTTC. Using reference TRBV30 and TRBJ2-1 for the parts outside the CDR3, the full variable domain is SQTIHQWPATLVQPVGSPLSLECTVEGTSNPNLYWYRQAAGRGLQLLFYSVGIGQISSEVPQNLSASRPQDRQFILSSKKLLLSDSGFYLCAWSVGALNEQFFGPGTRLTVL.

V is TRBV25-1 and J is TRBJ2-2; no definite D call. The germline V gene encodes CDR1 MGHDK and CDR2 SYGVNS. The CDR3 is made up of 12 amino acids. V lost 6 bases and J lost 0, with 2 bases in between. DNA of the CDR3: TGTGCCAGCAGCACGAACACCGGGGAGCTGTTTTTT. Translating gives CASSTNTGELFF.

The chain combines TRBV2 with TRBJ2-2; D is possibly TRBD2 (6 bases). V gave up 2 bases and J gave up 4 bases, with 11 bases separating them. Germline V gene data show CDR1 as SNHLY and CDR2 as FYNNEI. The CDR3 consists of 15 residues. The CDR3 reads CASSEWEEATGELFF. The CDR3 DNA reads TGTGCCAGCAGTGAATGGGAGGAGGCCACCGGGGAGCTGTTTTTT.

This chain links TRBV6-1 with TRBJ2-3, with 9 positions matching TRBD2. CDR1 and CDR2 (germline): MNHNS, SASEGT. Germline trimming cut 0 bases from V and 4 bases from J; bases unmatched to any gene: 5. The CDR3 has 16 residues. CDR3 DNA: TGTGCCAGCAGTGAAGCGCGGCGGGAGGGCGCAGATACGCAGTATTTT. Translation: CASSEARREGADTQYF.

This chain joins TRBV19 and TRBJ2-2; 8 positions match TRBD2. Germline CDR1 is LNHDA and CDR2 is SQIVND (reference sequence). CDR3 size: 15 residues. J was trimmed by 0 bases and V by 9 bases; bases with no gene match: 6. For the CDR3, the DNA is TGTGCCAGCACGGACGGGAGGGCGAACACCGGGGAGCTGTTTTTT. This encodes CASTDGRANTGELFF.

The gene calls are TRBV18 and TRBJ1-4; possible D gene TRBD1, 5 bases. CDR3 size: 19 residues. Germline assignment: CDR1 KGHSH and CDR2 LQKENI. Trimming took 2 bases from V and 0 from J, leaving 19 bases between them. CDR3 in amino acids: CASSPIRGKTAATNEKLFF. CDR3 bases: TGTGCCAGCTCACCAATCCGCGGTAAGACAGCCGCAACTAATGAAAAACTGTTTTTT.

V gene TRBV7-3 combines with J gene TRBJ2-5; 9 bases are a match to TRBD2. V lost 1 base to trimming and J lost 5 bases; unmatched junction nucleotides: 5. CDR1 and CDR2 from the germline V gene are SGHTA and FQGTGA. The CDR3 covers 15 residues. The CDR3 DNA reads as TGTGCCAGCAGCTTAAGCGGGGGGGCCAGGGAGACCCAGTACTTC. Residues: CASSLSGGARETQYF.

This chain uses TRBV9 with TRBJ2-3, with 7 bases matching TRBD1. Germline V gene sequence: CDR1 SGDLS, CDR2 YYNGEE. CDR3 size: 15 residues. V trimming: 6 bases; J trimming: 2 bases; junction bases outside the gene matches: 9. Here the CDR3 DNA reads TGTGCCAGCAAGAGGGGACAGACTTCCACAGATACGCAGTATTTT. It translates to CASKRGQTSTDTQYF.

V is TRBV7-3 and J is TRBJ2-3, with 8 bases identical to TRBD2. The CDR3 has 15 amino acids. V gave up 5 bases and J gave up 6 bases; unmatched junction bases: 10. Germline CDR1 SGHTA, CDR2 FQGTGA. DNA of the CDR3: TGTGCCAGCAGCCCCCTAGCGGGTCCGCCGGATACGCAGTATTTT. As protein: CASSPLAGPPDTQYF.

CDR3 in amino acids: CASTGTGVNEKLFF. Here the CDR3 DNA reads TGTGCCAGCACCGGGACAGGCGTTAATGAAAAACTGTTTTTT. The rearrangement uses TRBV27 and TRBJ1-4; 8 bases line up with TRBD1. CDR3 length equals 14 residues. Germline CDR1 is MNHEY and CDR2 is SMNVEV (reference sequence). J was trimmed by 4 bases and V by 7 bases; bases with no gene match: 5.

The rearrangement joins TRBV5-1 to TRBJ2-5; 7 nucleotides line up with TRBD2. The DNA end favors TRBJ2-7, so the J call may be wrong. Germline V gives CDR1 SGHRS, CDR2 YFSETQ. This CDR3 region has 15 residues. Here the CDR3 DNA reads TGCGCCAGCAGCTTGGTGCGGGGAGGGAACTACGAGCAGTACTTC. Translating it yields CASSLVRGGNYEQYF.